A single sample is the source of the 31 T cell receptor beta chains below, sequenced in a study of T cell responses to AZD1222 COVID-19 vaccine. The protocol was immunoSEQ multiplex PCR, while the TCRdb copy is restricted to in-frame clones and leaves out a portion. This sample yields about 150,000 clones, of which about 90% are seen a single time; about 5% belongs to the top ten. The sample was peripheral blood, taken on day 0 of AZD1222 vaccination. These TCRs come from an adult in good health.

This clone was seen once. The chain has TRBV20-1 and TRBJ1-1; the D is unclear. Per germline, CDR1 DFQATT and CDR2 SNEGSKA (reference sequence). V shed 3 bases and J shed 6 bases, with 11 bases lying between them. The CDR3 totals 12 residues. CDR3 DNA sequence: TGCAGTGCTAGTGGGGAGGTTCCTGAAGCTTTCTTT. Translating gives CSASGEVPEAFF.

The chain joins TRBV3-1 (or the pseudogene TRBV3-2) to TRBJ2-7; 9 bases match TRBD2. The CDR3 sequence is 17 residues long. The germline CDR1 and CDR2 sequences are LGHDT and YNNKEL (reference sequence). CDR3 in amino acids: CPRSHGLAGGDAGEQYF. CDR3 DNA sequence: TGTCCCCGCAGCCACGGACTCGCGGGGGGGGACGCCGGCGAGCAGTACTTC.

The chain is built from TRBV5-1 and TRBJ2-1, with TRBD2 identical over 14 bases. Germline assignment: CDR1 SGHRS and CDR2 YFSETQ. Germline trimming cut 5 bases from V and 0 bases from J; bases unmatched to any gene: 1. The CDR3 covers 16 residues. CDR3 loop: CASRGTSGSSYNEQFF. The DNA of the CDR3 is TGCGCCAGCAGGGGGACTAGCGGGAGCTCCTACAATGAGCAGTTCTTC.

This rearrangement joins TRBV4-1 to TRBJ1-3; TRBD1 aligns across 10 bases. This CDR3 spans 18 amino acids. The trim removed 3 bases at V and 4 bases at J, leaving 12 bases unmatched. Germline values: CDR1 MGHRA, CDR2 YSYEKL. Here the CDR3 DNA reads TGCGCCAGCAGCCAGAGGCTAATCCGGGACAGGGGAGGAAACACCATATATTTT. Protein: CASSQRLIRDRGGNTIYF.

The V gene is TRBV7-2, the J gene TRBJ1-5; 9 positions match TRBD1. CDR3 size: 15 residues. Germline assignment: CDR1 SGHTA and CDR2 FQGNSA. V was clipped by 4 bases and J by 1 base; unmatched bases: 2. The CDR3 loop is CASSSGQGSNQPQHF. The CDR3 coding sequence is TGTGCCAGCAGCTCCGGACAGGGGAGCAATCAGCCCCAGCATTTT.

V is TRBV2 and J is TRBJ2-2; no clear D. CDR1 is SNHLY and CDR2 is FYNNEI in the germline V gene. Trimming stripped 6 bases from V and 7 bases from J, with 12 bases between. The CDR3 spans 13 residues. CDR3 in DNA: TGTGCCAGCAGCCTTATGGCGATCGGGGAGCTGTTTTTT. Residues: CASSLMAIGELFF.

The chain has TRBV4-3 and TRBJ1-3; 9 positions match TRBD1. CDR3 length equals 18 residues. Germline V lookup: CDR1 LGHNA, CDR2 YSLEER. V lost 4 bases, J lost 2 bases, and 12 bases stayed unmatched. This chain's CDR3 is CASSLRTGQGTTGNTIYF. The CDR3 coding sequence is TGCGCCAGCAGCCTACGAACGGGACAGGGCACAACTGGAAACACCATATATTTT.

The V and J genes are TRBV19 and TRBJ2-1; 8 nucleotides agree with TRBD2. V shed 4 bases, J shed 3 bases, and the junction held 8 bases outside the gene matches. The germline CDR1 and CDR2 sequences are LNHDA and SQIVND (reference sequence). CDR3 length equals 16 residues. The CDR3 sequence is CASSSGAGDNYNEQFF. The CDR3 DNA is TGTGCCAGTAGTAGCGGAGCGGGAGACAACTACAATGAGCAGTTCTTC.

V gene TRBV27 combines with J gene TRBJ2-1, with 7 bases identical to TRBD2. Per germline, CDR1 MNHEY and CDR2 SMNVEV (reference sequence). This CDR3 spans 15 amino acids. V was pared by 2 bases and J by 2 bases, with 3 bases of the junction left unmatched. The CDR3 coding sequence is TGTGCCAGCAGTTTAGGCGGGAGTCCCTACAATGAGCAGTTCTTC. Residues: CASSLGGSPYNEQFF.

V and J are TRBV19 and TRBJ1-6; D might be TRBD1 (5 bases). V lost 2 bases to trimming and J lost 7 bases, with 15 bases between them. Looked up from germline, CDR1 is LNHDA and CDR2 is SQIVND (reference sequence). The CDR3 is 16 residues long. For the CDR3, the DNA is TGTGCCAGTAGTATACAGTGGGGGGTTTCGAATTCACCCCTCCACTTT. Protein product: CASSIQWGVSNSPLHF.

This chain uses TRBV4-2 with TRBJ1-5; TRBD1 agrees at 7 bases. The trim removed 1 base at V and 1 base at J, leaving 1 base unmatched. CDR1 and CDR2 from the germline V gene are LGHNA and YNFKEQ. The CDR3 length is 15 residues. CDR3 residues: CASSQGQGSNQPQHF. CDR3 nucleotide sequence: TGTGCCAGCAGCCAAGGACAGGGAAGCAATCAGCCCCAGCATTTT.

The V gene is TRBV6-6, the J gene TRBJ2-5; D is possibly TRBD2 (5 bases). Trimming took 7 bases from V and 2 from J, leaving 14 bases between them. This CDR3 is 14 amino acids long. CDR1 and CDR2 (germline): MNHNY, SVGAGI (reference sequence). The CDR3 DNA reads TGTGCCAGCACTAGCCTCGGGCTGCAAGAGACCCAGTACTTC. Translated: CASTSLGLQETQYF.

The V and J genes are TRBV27 and TRBJ1-5; 12 bases line up with TRBD1. This CDR3 region has 16 residues. Germline CDR1 is MNHEY and CDR2 is SMNVEV (reference sequence). V shed 6 bases, J shed 6 bases, and the junction held 9 bases outside the gene matches. The CDR3 is CASSILGTGGGQPQHF. DNA of the CDR3: TGTGCCAGCAGCATCTTAGGGACAGGGGGCGGTCAGCCCCAGCATTTT.

J is TRBJ1-1 and V is TRBV19; D not resolved. Germline-derived CDR1 and CDR2 are LNHDA and SQIVND (reference sequence). The CDR3 consists of 14 residues. V lost 5 bases to trimming and J lost 3 bases, with 13 bases between them. The CDR3 DNA follows: TGTGCCAGTAGTTTCTGGGTACGGGACACTGAAGCTTTCTTT. It yields the protein CASSFWVRDTEAFF.

This clone appeared once. The rearrangement links TRBV6-2 or TRBV6-3 to TRBJ2-2; D is undetermined. CDR1 MNHEY and CDR2 SVGEGT come from the germline V gene. The CDR3 is 16 residues long. Trimming cost V 7 bases and J 1 base, with 16 bases left between them. The CDR3 sequence is CASNPSKTLNTGELFF. The CDR3 DNA reads TGTGCCAGCAACCCTAGTAAGACCTTGAACACCGGGGAGCTGTTTTTT.

This clone was seen just once. The CDR3 loop is CASSLARVNTEAFF. DNA of the CDR3: TGTGCCAGCAGTCTTGCCAGGGTGAACACTGAAGCTTTCTTT. This chain links TRBV28 with TRBJ1-1; perhaps TRBD1 as D (5 bases). Trimming stripped 5 bases from V and 0 bases from J, with 10 bases between. This CDR3 comprises 14 residues. Per germline, CDR1 MDHEN and CDR2 SYDVKM.

The gene calls are TRBV10-3 and TRBJ2-1; 8 nucleotides line up with TRBD2. The ends lost 8 bases at V and 8 bases at J; junction bases unmatched: 11. The CDR3 loop spans 14 amino acids. CDR1 ENHRY and CDR2 SYGVKD come from the germline V gene. CDR3 in amino acids: CAIGPRLAGDEQFF. Written as DNA, the CDR3 is TGTGCCATCGGTCCAAGGCTAGCGGGTGATGAGCAGTTCTTC.

The V and J genes are TRBV5-5 and TRBJ2-6; D might be TRBD1 (6 bases). Germline V CDR1 and CDR2: SGHKS, YYEKEE (reference sequence). V was clipped by 4 bases and J by 3 bases, with 11 bases between them. The CDR3 spans 15 residues. CDR3 sequence (DNA): TGTGCCAGCAGCCCCCAGGGGAGTGGGGCCAACGTCCTGACTTTC. It specifies CASSPQGSGANVLTF. Full variable domain (outside the CDR3, taken from reference TRBV5-5 and TRBJ2-6): DAGVTQSPTHLIKTRGQQVTLRCSPISGHKSVSWYQQVLGQGPQFIFQYYEKEERGRGNFPDRFSARQFPNYSSELNVNALLLGDSALYLCASSPQGSGANVLTFGAGSRLTVL.

The gene calls are TRBV27 and TRBJ2-6; D unclear. This CDR3 has 15 residues. The V gene lost 3 bases and the J gene lost 0 bases, with 6 bases spanning the gap. Germline CDR1 is MNHEY and CDR2 is SMNVEV (reference sequence). CDR3 DNA sequence: TGTGCCAGCAGTTTCGCCAGCTCTGGGGCCAACGTCCTGACTTTC. Encoded protein: CASSFASSGANVLTF.

A single count supports this clone. The gene calls are TRBV15 and TRBJ1-4, with 10 nucleotides matching TRBD1. Germline CDR1 reads LNHNV; CDR2 reads YYDKDF (reference sequence). With V trimmed by 5 bases and J by 8 bases, 5 bases remained unmatched. This CDR3 has 14 amino acids. CDR3 DNA: TGTGCCACCAGCCGGGACAGGGGCGGAGAAAAACTGTTTTTT. Translation gives CATSRDRGGEKLFF.

The V gene is TRBV5-1, the J gene TRBJ2-1; 11 bases line up with TRBD2. J lost 4 bases, V lost 1 base, and 7 bases had no gene match. The germline CDR1 and CDR2 sequences are SGHRS and YFSETQ. The CDR3 is 17 amino acids. CDR3 residues: CASSLRTSGWGYNEQFF. The CDR3 region has the DNA TGCGCCAGCAGCTTGAGGACTAGCGGGTGGGGATACAATGAGCAGTTCTTC.

This clone was seen only a few times. The chain links TRBV28 to TRBJ1-5; D ambiguous. Germline V gives CDR1 MDHEN, CDR2 SYDVKM. The CDR3 extends over 13 amino acids. Trimming took off 6 bases at V and 7 bases at J, with 13 bases between the two ends. The DNA for the CDR3 is TGTGCCAGCAGACCAAATGTTGGGCAGCCCCAGCATTTT. Protein sequence: CASRPNVGQPQHF.

The chain carries TRBV12-3 or TRBV12-4 and TRBJ2-7, with a weak D call TRBD1 (5 bases). The CDR3 is 13 amino acids. The ends were cut back, 6 bases at V and 2 bases at J, with 11 bases in the middle. The CDR3 loop is CASSLQGTYEQYF. The CDR3 DNA sequence: TGTGCCAGCAGCCTGCAGGGTACCTACGAGCAGTACTTC.

The chain links TRBV11-2 to TRBJ1-2; D remains unclear. This CDR3 has 13 amino acids. V gave up 8 bases and J gave up 4 bases, with 14 bases separating them. CDR1 and CDR2 (germline): SGHAT, FQNNGV. The CDR3 DNA follows: TGTGCCAGCTCGCCGGACGCATCCTATGGCTACACCTTC. Translated: CASSPDASYGYTF.

The chain joins TRBV19 to TRBJ2-7; 13 bases are a match to TRBD2. CDR1 is LNHDA, CDR2 SQIVND, per germline (reference sequence). Trimming cost V 8 bases and J 5 bases; bases outside gene matches: 9. This CDR3 is 15 amino acids long. CDR3 sequence reads: CASGTSGNRAHEQYF. The CDR3 nucleotides read TGTGCCAGTGGGACTAGCGGGAACAGAGCCCACGAGCAGTACTTC.

The chain has TRBV19 and TRBJ2-7; 9 positions agree with TRBD1. CDR1 and CDR2 (germline): LNHDA, SQIVND (reference sequence). V trimming: 5 bases; J trimming: 2 bases; junction bases outside the gene matches: 13. The CDR3 is made up of 17 amino acids. CDR3 nucleotide sequence: TGTGCCAGTAGTTCCCCCTCCACAGGGGGCCTTGCCTACGAGCAGTACTTC. Its translation: CASSSPSTGGLAYEQYF.

The chain links TRBV24-1 to TRBJ2-1, with TRBD2 matching 10 bases. This CDR3 region has 13 residues. V dropped 9 bases and J dropped 5; count of bases not matched to a gene: 3. Germline V CDR1 and CDR2: KGHDR, SFDVKD. CDR3 DNA: TGTGCCACCCAAGGACTAGCGGACAATGAGCAGTTCTTC. It encodes CATQGLADNEQFF.

This chain joins TRBV2 and TRBJ1-1; TRBD1 matches at 7 bases. The V gene's germline CDR1 is SNHLY and CDR2 FYNNEI. Losses at the gene ends were 0 bases for V and 2 bases for J; bases not matched to a gene: 3. The CDR3 loop spans 15 amino acids. DNA for the CDR3: TGTGCCAGCAGTGAAGCGGGAGGGGGCAACACTGAAGCTTTCTTT. Protein sequence: CASSEAGGGNTEAFF.

The genes are TRBV3-1 (or the pseudogene TRBV3-2) and TRBJ2-1; the match to TRBD2 covers 7 bases. V trimming: 0 bases; J trimming: 5 bases; junction bases outside the gene matches: 10. CDR3 length equals 17 residues. CDR1 LGHDT and CDR2 YNNKEL come from the germline V gene (reference sequence). Here the CDR3 reads CASSQEGERGSDNEQFF. CDR3 DNA sequence: TGTGCCAGCAGCCAAGAGGGAGAGCGGGGAAGTGACAATGAGCAGTTCTTC.

The chain recombines TRBV6-2 or TRBV6-3 with TRBJ1-1; D gene ambiguous. This CDR3 has 14 amino acids. Germline V gene lookup returns CDR1 MNHEY and CDR2 SVGEGT. Trimming pared 0 bases from V and 3 bases from J, leaving 8 bases between. CDR3 region: CASSYSSRDTEAFF. For the CDR3, the DNA is TGTGCCAGCAGTTACTCGTCGCGGGACACTGAAGCTTTCTTT.

V usage is TRBV7-3 and J usage is TRBJ2-5; D ambiguous. CDR3 length equals 13 residues. Germline-derived CDR1 and CDR2 are SGHTA and FQGTGA. The V gene lost 5 bases and the J gene lost 3 bases, with 10 bases spanning the gap. CDR3 DNA sequence: TGTGCCAGCAGCCGGAATGAAGAAGAGACCCAGTACTTC. It yields the protein CASSRNEEETQYF. Full variable domain (rest looked up from reference TRBV7-3 and TRBJ2-5): GAGVSQTPSNKVTEKGKYVELRCDPISGHTALYWYRQSLGQGPEFLIYFQGTGAADDSGLPNDRFFAVRPEGSVSTLKIQRTERGDSAVYLCASSRNEEETQYFGPGTRLLVL.